The T cell receptor (beta chain) described here comes from a study of blood T cell repertoires in COVID-19. Study at large: Collection of acute and convalescent COVID-19 samples took place in the United States, Italy and Spain.

Trimming removed 0 bases from V and 0 bases from J, with 5 bases in between. Germline V gene sequence: CDR1 SGHTA, CDR2 FQGTGA. The CDR3 runs to 14 residues. Per the authors' pipeline: Counts of nucleated cells, estimated from reference gene primer amplification, were obtained. Repertoires were generated with immunoSEQ multiplex PCR, while TCRdb's copy carries only in-frame clones and drops some. V and J calls and clone size are copied from that table; D and trimming were computed from the DNA. The sample carries approximately 400,000 clones, around 89% recorded once. This sequence was found in a man between 40 and 49 years old with acute or convalescent COVID-19. The chain uses TRBV7-3 and TRBJ1-1; D not resolved. What was sequenced was peripheral blood. CDR3 sequence reads: CASSLTQVNTEAFF. The CDR3 nucleotides read TGTGCCAGCAGCTTAACGCAGGTGAACACTGAAGCTTTCTTT.